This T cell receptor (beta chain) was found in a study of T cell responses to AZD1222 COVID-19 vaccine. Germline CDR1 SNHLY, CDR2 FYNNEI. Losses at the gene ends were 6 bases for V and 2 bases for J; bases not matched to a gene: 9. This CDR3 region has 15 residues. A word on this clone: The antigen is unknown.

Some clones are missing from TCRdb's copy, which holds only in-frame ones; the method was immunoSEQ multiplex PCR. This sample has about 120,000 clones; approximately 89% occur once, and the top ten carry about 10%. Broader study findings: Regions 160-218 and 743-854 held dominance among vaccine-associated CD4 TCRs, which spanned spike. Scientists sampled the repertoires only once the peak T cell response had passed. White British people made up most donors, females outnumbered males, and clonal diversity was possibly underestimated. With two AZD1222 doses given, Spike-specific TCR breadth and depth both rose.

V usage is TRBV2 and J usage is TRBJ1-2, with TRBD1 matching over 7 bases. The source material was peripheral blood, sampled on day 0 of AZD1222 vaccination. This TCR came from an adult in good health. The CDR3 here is CASSAETGTNYGYTF. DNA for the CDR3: TGTGCCAGCAGCGCCGAGACAGGGACAAACTATGGCTACACCTTC.